The clone carrying this T cell receptor beta chain was counted a single time. Its antigen is not identified. This sample is part of a study of cytomegalovirus exposure and HLA in healthy donors. Study results and caveats: Further analysis, carried out later, found HLA-associated TCR beta chains more clonally expanded than equally common other chains.

Among the donors, all were healthy bone marrow donors. Germline-derived CDR1 and CDR2 are LGHNA and YNFKEQ. V was trimmed by 10 bases and J by 7 bases, leaving 14 bases between them. The CDR3 loop spans 12 amino acids. Primers included in the PCR were 60 Vbeta and 13 Jbeta primers. Produced via immunoSEQ multiplex PCR; TCRdb's table is partial and in-frame only. The sample contains around 84,000 clones, roughly 80% of which appear only once. The sequencing sample was made of PBMCs. J is TRBJ2-1 and V is TRBV4-2; TRBD1 is a possible D gene (5 bases). This TCR derives from a middle-aged man in good health and CMV-seronegative. CDR3 DNA sequence: TGTGCCACCCAGGCAGGGAAGAATGAGCAGTTCTTC. Its protein is CATQAGKNEQFF.